The subject of this entry is one TCR beta chain. The antigen this receptor binds is unknown. No per-base quality is available; no much larger clone lies one base away. The V end gives up 4 bases and the J end 5 bases, leaving 12 bases in the junction not matched to a gene. According to the germline V gene (reference sequence), CDR1 reads SEHNR and CDR2 reads FQNEAQ. The CDR3, from cysteine to phenylalanine, totals 17 residues. The CDR3 DNA has 51 bases and is translated from base 1. The data derive from a study of blood T cell repertoires in COVID-19 (dated by TCRdb to the early 2020s). Background for the entire study: Collaborator samples came from the United States, Italy and Spain and covered acute and convalescent phases of COVID-19. The material from the prospective study consisted of cDNA or gDNA derived from T cells, B-cell-depleted T cells, or PBMCs. Subjects who had been exposed to COVID-19, were actively infected with it, or had recovered from it provided the deeply sampled blood TCRbeta repertoires that made up the dataset. A freely available public database, intended as a resource for researchers studying the immune response to SARS-CoV-2, is where the repertoires were released. Samples came from the ongoing ImmuneRACE study (first 160 participants) plus 1,254 subjects from 6 global collaborators. Sample metadata almost always included a de-identified subject ID, COVID-19 status, age in years and sex. Where available, HLA class I and class II types were obtained from metadata supplied by the sample provider rather than from assay-based typing.

Collaborating institutions collected whole blood in K2EDTA tubes following their own protocols. For TCRbeta analysis, collaborator samples were shipped as frozen whole blood, as isolated PBMCs, or as DNA extracted from either sample type. General study outcomes and caveats: The quantity of clinical and demographic metadata differed by source and by participant and was supplied without curation.

The immunoSEQ Assay, a bias-controlled multiplex PCR, was used to amplify TCRbeta CDR3 regions from genomic DNA. The original pipeline was this. The number of nucleated cells in each sample was estimated from the amplification of reference gene primers within the assay. Sequence reads were collapsed and filtered to measure the absolute abundance of every unique TCRbeta CDR3 rearrangement. For each sample, productive Simpson clonality was calculated as the square root of Simpson's diversity index across productive rearrangements. As stored in TCRdb, this immuneACCESS dataset retains in-frame rearrangements with V and J assigned. A fraction of the clones does not appear; measured against another copy, unresolved V genes explain less than half of the discrepancy, and the remainder lacks a known reason. For V, J and clone size, that table is used; D and trimming come from the DNA. Counted in this sample were more than 55,000 clones; roughly nine tenths of them appeared once. The ten most abundant clones make up about 4.3% of the sample.

The sample comprised peripheral blood. The rearranged segments are TRBV7-9 and TRBJ2-5; TRBD2 lines up with 11 middle nucleotides. The source of this sequence is a man between 50 and 59 years old with active COVID-19. The DNA sequence is TGTGCCAGCAGCTCCAGACTAGGACTAGCGGGTGTGGAGACCCAGTACTTC. This codes for CASSSRLGLAGVETQYF. With the rest looked up from the reference TRBV7-9 and TRBJ2-5 genes rather than sequenced, the full variable domain is DTGVSQNPRHKITKRGQNVTFRCDPISEHNRLYWYRQTLGQGPEFLTYFQNEAQLEKSRLLSDRFSAERPKGSFSTLEIQRTEQGDSAMYLCASSSRLGLAGVETQYFGPGTRLLVL.